This TCR beta chain is drawn from a study of T cells after yellow fever vaccination. Study-level information: Some fractions had low cell numbers, and these were prepared with SMART-Seq v4 Ultra Low Input. Study conclusions and caveats: Among primary-vaccination clones, most reappeared after the booster, at about 95% for CD4 and around 90% for CD8. Overall, a small share of clonotypes was seen in both CD4 and CD8 compartments.

The J segment lost 2 bases and the V segment lost 3 bases, leaving 3 bases of the junction unmatched. This CDR3 is built from 15 residues. Per germline, CDR1 SGHTA and CDR2 FQGNSA. To note about this clonotype: Its antigen is unidentified.

TCRdb fed the 5' RACE reads into MiXCR, producing one record per CDR3 protein. The sample holds roughly 340,000 distinct CDR3 sequences, 8.5% to 10% seen once. The sample in question was PBMCs, obtained on the day of the first yellow fever vaccination. The chain combines TRBV7-2 with TRBJ2-5; TRBD2 matches 10 bases. The source of this sequence is a man aged 18 to 30 who received the YFV17D yellow fever vaccine. CDR3 in amino acids: CASSFTSGVQETQYF. CDR3 sequence (DNA): TGTGCCAGCAGCTTCACTAGCGGGGTTCAAGAGACCCAGTACTTC.